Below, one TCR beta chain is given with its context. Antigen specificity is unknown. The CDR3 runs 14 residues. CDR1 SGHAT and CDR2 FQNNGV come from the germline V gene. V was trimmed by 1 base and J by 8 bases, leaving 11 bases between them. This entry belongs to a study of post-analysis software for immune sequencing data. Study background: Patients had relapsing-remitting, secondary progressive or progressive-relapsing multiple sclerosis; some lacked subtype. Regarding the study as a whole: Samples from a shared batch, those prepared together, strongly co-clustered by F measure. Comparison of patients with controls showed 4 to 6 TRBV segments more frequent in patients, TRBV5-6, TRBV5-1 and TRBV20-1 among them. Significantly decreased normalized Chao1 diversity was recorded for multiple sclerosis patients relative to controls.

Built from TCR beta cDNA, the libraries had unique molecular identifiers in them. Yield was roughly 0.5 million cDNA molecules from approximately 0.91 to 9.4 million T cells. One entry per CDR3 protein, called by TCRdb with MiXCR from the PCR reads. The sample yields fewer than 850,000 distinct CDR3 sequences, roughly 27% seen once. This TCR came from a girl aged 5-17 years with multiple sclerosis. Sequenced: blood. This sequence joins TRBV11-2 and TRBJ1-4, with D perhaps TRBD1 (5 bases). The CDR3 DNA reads TGTGCCAGCAGCTTAGGGGCCTGGGACGAAAAACTGTTTTTT. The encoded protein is CASSLGAWDEKLFF.